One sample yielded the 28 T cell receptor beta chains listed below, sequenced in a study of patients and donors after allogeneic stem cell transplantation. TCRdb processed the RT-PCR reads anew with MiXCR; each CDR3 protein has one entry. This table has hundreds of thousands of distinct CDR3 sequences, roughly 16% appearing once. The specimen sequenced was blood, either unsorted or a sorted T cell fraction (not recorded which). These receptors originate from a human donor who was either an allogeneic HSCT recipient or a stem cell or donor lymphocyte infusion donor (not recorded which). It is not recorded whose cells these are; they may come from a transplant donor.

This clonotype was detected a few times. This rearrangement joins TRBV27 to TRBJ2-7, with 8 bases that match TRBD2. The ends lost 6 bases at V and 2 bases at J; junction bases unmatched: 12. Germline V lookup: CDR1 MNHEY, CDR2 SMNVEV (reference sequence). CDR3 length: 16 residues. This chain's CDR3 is CASSITSGVATYEQYF. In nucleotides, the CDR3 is TGTGCCAGCAGCATAACTAGCGGAGTTGCTACCTACGAGCAGTACTTC.

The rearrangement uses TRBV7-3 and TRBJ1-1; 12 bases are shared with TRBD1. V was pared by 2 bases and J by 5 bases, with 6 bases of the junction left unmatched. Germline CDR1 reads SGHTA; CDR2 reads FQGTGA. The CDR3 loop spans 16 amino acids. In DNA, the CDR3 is TGTGCCAGCAGCTTACGGGGGGACAGGGGGCATACTGAAGCTTTCTTT. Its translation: CASSLRGDRGHTEAFF.

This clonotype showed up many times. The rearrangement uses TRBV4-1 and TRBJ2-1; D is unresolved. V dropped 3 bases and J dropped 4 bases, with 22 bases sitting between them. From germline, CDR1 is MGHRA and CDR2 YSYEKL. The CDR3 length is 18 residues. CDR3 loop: CASSQSPFSSDLYNEQFF. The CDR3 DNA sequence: TGCGCCAGCAGCCAGTCCCCGTTCTCGTCGGACCTTTACAATGAGCAGTTCTTC.

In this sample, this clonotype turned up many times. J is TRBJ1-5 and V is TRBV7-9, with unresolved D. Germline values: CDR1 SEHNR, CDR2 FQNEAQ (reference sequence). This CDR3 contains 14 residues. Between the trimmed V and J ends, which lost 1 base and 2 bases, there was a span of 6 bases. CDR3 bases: TGTGCCAGCAGCTTAGTCGGGGGCAATCAGCCCCAGCATTTT. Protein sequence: CASSLVGGNQPQHF.

The chain's CDR3 is CASSRTGGNGYTF. In DNA, the CDR3 is TGTGCCAGCAGCAGAACAGGGGGCAATGGCTACACCTTC. The chain recombines TRBV7-9 with TRBJ1-2; 9 positions match TRBD1. Germline V gives CDR1 SEHNR, CDR2 FQNEAQ (reference sequence). The length of the CDR3 is 13 residues. The V segment lost 5 bases and the J segment 6 bases; nucleotides outside the gene matches: 4.

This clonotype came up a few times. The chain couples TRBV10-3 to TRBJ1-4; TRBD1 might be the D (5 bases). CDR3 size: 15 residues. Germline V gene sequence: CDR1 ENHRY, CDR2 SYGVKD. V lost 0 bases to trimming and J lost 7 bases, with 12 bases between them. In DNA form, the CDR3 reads TGTGCCATCAGTGAGTCGACGGGGCGAGGTGAAAAACTGTTTTTT. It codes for CAISESTGRGEKLFF.

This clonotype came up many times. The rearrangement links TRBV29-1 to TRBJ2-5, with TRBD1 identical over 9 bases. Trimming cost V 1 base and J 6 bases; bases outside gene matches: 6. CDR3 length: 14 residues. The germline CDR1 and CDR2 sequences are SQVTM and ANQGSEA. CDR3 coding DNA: TGCAGCGTTGAAGCCTTGGGACAGGGAAAGACCCAGTACTTC. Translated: CSVEALGQGKTQYF.

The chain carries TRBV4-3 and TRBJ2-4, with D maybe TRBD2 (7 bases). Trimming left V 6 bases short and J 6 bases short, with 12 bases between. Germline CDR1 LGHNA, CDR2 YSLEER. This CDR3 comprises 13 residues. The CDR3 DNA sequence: TGCGCCAGCAGAGGGGGGGATGGAAACATTCAGTACTTC. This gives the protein CASRGGDGNIQYF.

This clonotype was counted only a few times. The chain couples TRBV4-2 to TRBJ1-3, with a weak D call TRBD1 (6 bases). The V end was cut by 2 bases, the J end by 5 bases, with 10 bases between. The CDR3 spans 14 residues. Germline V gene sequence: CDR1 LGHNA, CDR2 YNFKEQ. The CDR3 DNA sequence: TGTGCCAGCAGCCAAACCAGGGACAGAAACACCATATATTTT. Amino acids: CASSQTRDRNTIYF.

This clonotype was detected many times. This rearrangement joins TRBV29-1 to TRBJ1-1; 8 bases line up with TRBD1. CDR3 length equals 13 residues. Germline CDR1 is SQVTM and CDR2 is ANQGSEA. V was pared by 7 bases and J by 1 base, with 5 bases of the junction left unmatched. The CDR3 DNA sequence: TGCAGCGCTGGGACAGGCAAGAACACTGAAGCTTTCTTT. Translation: CSAGTGKNTEAFF.

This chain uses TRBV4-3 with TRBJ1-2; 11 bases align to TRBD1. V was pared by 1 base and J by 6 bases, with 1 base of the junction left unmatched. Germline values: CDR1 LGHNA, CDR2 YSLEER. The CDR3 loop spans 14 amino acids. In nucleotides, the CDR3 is TGCGCCAGCAGCCAAGCGGACAGGGGGCATGGCTACACCTTC. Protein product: CASSQADRGHGYTF.

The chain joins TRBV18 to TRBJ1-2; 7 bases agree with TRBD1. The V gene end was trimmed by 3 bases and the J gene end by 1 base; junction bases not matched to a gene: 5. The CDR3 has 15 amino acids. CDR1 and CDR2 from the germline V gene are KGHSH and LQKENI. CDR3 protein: CASSPYRGHNYGYTF. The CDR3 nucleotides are TGTGCCAGCTCACCTTACAGGGGTCATAACTATGGCTACACCTTC.

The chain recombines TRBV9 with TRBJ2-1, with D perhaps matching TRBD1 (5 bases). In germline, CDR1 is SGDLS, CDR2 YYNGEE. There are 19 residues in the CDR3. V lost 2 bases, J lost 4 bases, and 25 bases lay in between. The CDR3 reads CASSVGHLGRVSGYNEQFF. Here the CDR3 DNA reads TGTGCCAGCAGCGTCGGACACCTGGGCAGGGTATCTGGGTACAATGAGCAGTTCTTC.

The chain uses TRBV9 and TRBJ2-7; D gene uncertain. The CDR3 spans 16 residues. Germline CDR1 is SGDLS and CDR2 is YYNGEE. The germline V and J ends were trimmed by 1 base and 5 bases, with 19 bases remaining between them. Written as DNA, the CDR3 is TGTGCCAGCAGCGTATTGGGCGGTAGTAGAGAGGACGAGCAGTACTTC. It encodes CASSVLGGSREDEQYF.

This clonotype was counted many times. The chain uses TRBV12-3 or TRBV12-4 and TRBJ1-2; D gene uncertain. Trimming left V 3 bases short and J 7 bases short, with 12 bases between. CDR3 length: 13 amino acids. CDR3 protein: CASSLPNRGGYTF. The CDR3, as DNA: TGTGCCAGCAGTTTGCCTAACCGGGGTGGCTACACCTTC.

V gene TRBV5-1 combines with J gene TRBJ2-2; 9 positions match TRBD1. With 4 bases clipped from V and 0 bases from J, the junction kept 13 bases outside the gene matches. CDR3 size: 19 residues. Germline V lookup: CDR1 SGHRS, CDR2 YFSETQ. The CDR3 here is CASSPRTGDLYANTGELFF. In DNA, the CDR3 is TGCGCCAGCAGCCCAAGGACAGGGGATCTCTACGCGAACACCGGGGAGCTGTTTTTT.

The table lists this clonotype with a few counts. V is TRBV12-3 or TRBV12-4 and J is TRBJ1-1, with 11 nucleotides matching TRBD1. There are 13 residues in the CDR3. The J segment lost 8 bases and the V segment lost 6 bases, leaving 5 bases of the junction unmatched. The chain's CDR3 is CASRDWTGGEAFF. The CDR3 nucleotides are TGTGCCAGCAGGGACTGGACAGGGGGCGAAGCTTTCTTT.

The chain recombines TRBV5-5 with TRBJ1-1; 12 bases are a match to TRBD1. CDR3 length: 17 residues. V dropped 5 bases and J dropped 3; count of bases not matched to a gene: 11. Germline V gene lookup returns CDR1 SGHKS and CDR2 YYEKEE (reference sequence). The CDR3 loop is CASRSGTGGLGDTEAFF. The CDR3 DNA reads TGTGCCAGCAGGTCCGGGACAGGGGGCCTGGGGGACACTGAAGCTTTCTTT.

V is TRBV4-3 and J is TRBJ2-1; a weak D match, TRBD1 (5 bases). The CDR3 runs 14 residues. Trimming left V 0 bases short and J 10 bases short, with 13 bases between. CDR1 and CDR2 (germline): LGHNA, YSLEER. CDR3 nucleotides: TGCGCCAGCAGCCAAGAGGGCAGGGCAGACGAGCAGTTCTTC. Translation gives CASSQEGRADEQFF.

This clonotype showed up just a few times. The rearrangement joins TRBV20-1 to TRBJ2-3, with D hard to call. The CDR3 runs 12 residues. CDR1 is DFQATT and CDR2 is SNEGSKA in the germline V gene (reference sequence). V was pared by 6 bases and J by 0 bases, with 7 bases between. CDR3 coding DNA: TGCAGTGCATTTAAGAGCACAGATACGCAGTATTTT. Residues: CSAFKSTDTQYF.

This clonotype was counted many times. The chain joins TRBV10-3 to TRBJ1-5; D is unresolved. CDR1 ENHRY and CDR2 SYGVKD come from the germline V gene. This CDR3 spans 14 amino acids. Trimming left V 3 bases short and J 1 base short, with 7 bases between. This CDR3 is CAISELGSNQPQHF. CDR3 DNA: TGTGCCATCAGTGAACTGGGGAGCAATCAGCCCCAGCATTTT.

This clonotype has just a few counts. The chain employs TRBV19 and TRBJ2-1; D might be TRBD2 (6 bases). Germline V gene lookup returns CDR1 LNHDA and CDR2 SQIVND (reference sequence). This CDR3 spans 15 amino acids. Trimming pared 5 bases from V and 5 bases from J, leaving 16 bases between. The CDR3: CASSGRRIPHNEQFF. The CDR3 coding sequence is TGTGCCAGTAGTGGGAGGCGGATACCCCACAATGAGCAGTTCTTC.

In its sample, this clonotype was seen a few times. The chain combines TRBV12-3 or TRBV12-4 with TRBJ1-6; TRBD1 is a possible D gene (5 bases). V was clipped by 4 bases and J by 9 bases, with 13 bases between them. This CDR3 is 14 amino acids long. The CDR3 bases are TGTGCCAGCAGTTCGGGCAGGGCGAGTTCACCCCTCCACTTT. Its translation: CASSSGRASSPLHF.

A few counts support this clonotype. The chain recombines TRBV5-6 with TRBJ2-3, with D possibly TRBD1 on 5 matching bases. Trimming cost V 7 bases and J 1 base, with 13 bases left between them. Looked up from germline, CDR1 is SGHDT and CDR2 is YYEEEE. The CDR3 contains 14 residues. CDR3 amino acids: CASLFAGRTDTQYF. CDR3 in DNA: TGTGCCAGCTTATTTGCAGGGCGCACAGATACGCAGTATTTT.

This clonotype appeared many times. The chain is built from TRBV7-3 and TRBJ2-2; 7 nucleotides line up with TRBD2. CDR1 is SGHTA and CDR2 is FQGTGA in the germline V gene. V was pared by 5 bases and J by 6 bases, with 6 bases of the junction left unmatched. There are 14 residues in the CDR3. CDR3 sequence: CASSPSGAPGELFF. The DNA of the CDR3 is TGTGCCAGCAGCCCAAGCGGGGCGCCCGGGGAGCTGTTTTTT.

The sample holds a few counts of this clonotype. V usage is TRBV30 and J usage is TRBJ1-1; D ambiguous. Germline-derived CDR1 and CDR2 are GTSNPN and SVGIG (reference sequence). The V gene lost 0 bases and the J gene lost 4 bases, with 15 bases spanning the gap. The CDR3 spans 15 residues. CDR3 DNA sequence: TGTGCCTGGAGTGTACGGTTCAGTGTGGGCACTGAAGCTTTCTTT. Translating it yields CAWSVRFSVGTEAFF.

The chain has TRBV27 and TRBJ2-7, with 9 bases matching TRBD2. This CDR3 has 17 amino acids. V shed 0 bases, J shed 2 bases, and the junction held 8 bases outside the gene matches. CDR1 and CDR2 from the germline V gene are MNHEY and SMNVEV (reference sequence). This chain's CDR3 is CASSLSGLLAGPYEQYF. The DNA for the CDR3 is TGTGCCAGCAGTTTATCGGGGTTGCTAGCGGGGCCCTACGAGCAGTACTTC.

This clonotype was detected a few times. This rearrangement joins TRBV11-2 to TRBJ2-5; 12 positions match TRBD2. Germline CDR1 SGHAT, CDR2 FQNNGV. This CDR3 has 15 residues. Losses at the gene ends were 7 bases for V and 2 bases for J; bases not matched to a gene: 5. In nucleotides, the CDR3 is TGTGCCAGCACCTCTAGCGGGAGGGAACAAGAGACCCAGTACTTC. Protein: CASTSSGREQETQYF.